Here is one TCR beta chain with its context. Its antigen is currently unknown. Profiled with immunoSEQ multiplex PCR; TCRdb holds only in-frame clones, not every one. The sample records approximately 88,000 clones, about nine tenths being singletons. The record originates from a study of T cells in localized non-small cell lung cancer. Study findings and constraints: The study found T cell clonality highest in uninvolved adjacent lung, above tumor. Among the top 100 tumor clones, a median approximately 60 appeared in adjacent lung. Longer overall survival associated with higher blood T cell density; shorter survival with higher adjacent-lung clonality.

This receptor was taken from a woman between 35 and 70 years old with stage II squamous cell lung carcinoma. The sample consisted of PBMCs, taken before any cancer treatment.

In DNA form, the CDR3 reads TGTGCCAGCAGTTTAGGACAGTCCAATCAGCCCCAGCATTTT. It specifies CASSLGQSNQPQHF. V is TRBV27 and J is TRBJ1-5, with D maybe TRBD1 (6 bases). The CDR3 consists of 14 residues. CDR1 MNHEY and CDR2 SMNVEV come from the germline V gene (reference sequence). V was trimmed by 2 bases and J by 3 bases, leaving 8 bases between them.